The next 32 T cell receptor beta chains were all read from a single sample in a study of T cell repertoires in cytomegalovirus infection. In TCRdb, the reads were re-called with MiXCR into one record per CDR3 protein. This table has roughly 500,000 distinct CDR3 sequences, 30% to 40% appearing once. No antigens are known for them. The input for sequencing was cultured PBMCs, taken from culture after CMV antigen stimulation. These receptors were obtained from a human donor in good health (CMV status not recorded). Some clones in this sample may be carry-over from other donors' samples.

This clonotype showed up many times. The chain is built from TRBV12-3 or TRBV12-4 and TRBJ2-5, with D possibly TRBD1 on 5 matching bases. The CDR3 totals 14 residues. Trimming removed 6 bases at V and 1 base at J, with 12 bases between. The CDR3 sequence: CASRRQGAQETQYF. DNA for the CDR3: TGTGCCAGCAGGCGCCAGGGTGCCCAAGAGACCCAGTACTTC.

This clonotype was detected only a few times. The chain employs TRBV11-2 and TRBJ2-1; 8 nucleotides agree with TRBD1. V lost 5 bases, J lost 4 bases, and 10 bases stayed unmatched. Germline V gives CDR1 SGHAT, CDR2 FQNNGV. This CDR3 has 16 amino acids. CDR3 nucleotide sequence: TGTGCCAGCAGCCATGCCGGGACAGGACATTACAATGAGCAGTTCTTC. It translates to CASSHAGTGHYNEQFF.

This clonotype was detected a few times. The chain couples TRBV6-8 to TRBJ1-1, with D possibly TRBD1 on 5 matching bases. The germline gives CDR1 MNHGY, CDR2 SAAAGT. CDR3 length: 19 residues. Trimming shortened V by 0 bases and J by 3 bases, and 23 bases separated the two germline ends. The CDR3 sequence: CASSYSSPGSGDGYTEAFF. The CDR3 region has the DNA TGTGCCAGCAGTTACTCGAGCCCGGGTTCGGGGGACGGGTACACTGAAGCTTTCTTT.

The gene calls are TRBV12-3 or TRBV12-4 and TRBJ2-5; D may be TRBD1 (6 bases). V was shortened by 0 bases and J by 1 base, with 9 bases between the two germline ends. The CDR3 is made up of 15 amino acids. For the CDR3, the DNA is TGTGCCAGCAGTTTAGCGCGACAGGCCCAAGAGACCCAGTACTTC. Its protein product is CASSLARQAQETQYF.

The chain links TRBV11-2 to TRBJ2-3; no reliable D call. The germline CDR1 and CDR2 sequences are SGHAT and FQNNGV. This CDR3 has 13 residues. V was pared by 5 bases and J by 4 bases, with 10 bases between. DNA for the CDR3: TGTGCCAGCAGCCCGGTCAGGTCAGATACGCAGTATTTT. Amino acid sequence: CASSPVRSDTQYF.

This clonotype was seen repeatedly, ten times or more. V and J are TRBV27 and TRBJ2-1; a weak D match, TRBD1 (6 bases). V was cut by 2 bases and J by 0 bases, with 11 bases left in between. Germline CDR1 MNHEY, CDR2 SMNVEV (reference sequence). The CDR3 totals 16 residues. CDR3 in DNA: TGTGCCAGCAGTTTAAGGGGGACCAGCTCCTACAATGAGCAGTTCTTC. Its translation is CASSLRGTSSYNEQFF.

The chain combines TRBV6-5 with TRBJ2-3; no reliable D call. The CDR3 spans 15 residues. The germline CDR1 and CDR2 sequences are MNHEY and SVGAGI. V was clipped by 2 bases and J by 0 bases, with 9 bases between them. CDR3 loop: CASSYGHGSTDTQYF. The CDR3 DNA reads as TGTGCCAGCAGTTACGGGCACGGGAGCACAGATACGCAGTATTTT.

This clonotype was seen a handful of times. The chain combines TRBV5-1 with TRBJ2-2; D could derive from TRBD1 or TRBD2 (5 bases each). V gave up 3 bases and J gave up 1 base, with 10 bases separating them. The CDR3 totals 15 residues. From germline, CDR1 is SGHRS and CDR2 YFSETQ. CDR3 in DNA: TGCGCCAGCAGCTGGGGGAGCGGGAACACCGGGGAGCTGTTTTTT. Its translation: CASSWGSGNTGELFF. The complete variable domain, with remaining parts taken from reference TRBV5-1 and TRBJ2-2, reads KAGVTQTPRYLIKTRGQQVTLSCSPISGHRSVSWYQQTPGQGLQFLFEYFSETQRNKGNFPGRFSGRQFSNSRSEMNVSTLELGDSALYLCASSWGSGNTGELFFGEGSRLTVL.

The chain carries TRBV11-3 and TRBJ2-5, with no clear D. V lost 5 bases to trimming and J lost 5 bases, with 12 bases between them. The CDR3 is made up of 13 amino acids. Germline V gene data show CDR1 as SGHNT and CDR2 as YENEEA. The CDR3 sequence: CASSPNPLETQYF. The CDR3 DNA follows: TGTGCCAGCAGCCCTAATCCCCTGGAGACCCAGTACTTC.

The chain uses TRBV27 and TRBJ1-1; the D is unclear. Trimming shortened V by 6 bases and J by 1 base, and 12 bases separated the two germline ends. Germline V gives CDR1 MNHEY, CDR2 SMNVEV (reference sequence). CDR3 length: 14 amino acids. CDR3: CASRHGSQNTEAFF. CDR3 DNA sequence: TGTGCCAGCAGGCATGGGAGCCAGAACACTGAAGCTTTCTTT.

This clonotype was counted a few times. In DNA form, the CDR3 reads TGTGCCAGCAGTTCGGTCCATGATAGCAATCAGCCCCAGCATTTT. Amino acid sequence: CASSSVHDSNQPQHF. The rearrangement uses TRBV6-2 or TRBV6-3 and TRBJ1-5; D call uncertain. Germline CDR1 MNHEY, CDR2 SVGEGT. The CDR3 extends over 15 amino acids. The V gene lost 4 bases and the J gene lost 0 bases, with 10 bases spanning the gap.

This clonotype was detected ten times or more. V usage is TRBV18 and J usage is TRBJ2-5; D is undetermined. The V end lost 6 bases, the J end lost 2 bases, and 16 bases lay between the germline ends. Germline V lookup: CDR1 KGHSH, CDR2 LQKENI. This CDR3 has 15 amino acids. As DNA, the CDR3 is TGTGCCAGCTCCTCCTCGAATAGCCATCAAGAGACCCAGTACTTC. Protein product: CASSSSNSHQETQYF.

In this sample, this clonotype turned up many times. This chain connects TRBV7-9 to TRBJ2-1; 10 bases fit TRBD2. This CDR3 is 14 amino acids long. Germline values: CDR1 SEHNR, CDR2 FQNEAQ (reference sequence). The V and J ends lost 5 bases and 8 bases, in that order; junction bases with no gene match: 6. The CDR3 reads CASSPRTSGHEQFF. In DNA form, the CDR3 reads TGTGCCAGCAGCCCCCGGACTAGCGGCCATGAGCAGTTCTTC.

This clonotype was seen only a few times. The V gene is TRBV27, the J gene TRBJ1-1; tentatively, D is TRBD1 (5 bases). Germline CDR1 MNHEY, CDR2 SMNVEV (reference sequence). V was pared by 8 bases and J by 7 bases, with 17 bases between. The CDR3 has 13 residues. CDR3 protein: CASGHRDRLEAFF. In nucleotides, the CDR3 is TGTGCCAGCGGTCACCGGGACCGCCTTGAAGCTTTCTTT.

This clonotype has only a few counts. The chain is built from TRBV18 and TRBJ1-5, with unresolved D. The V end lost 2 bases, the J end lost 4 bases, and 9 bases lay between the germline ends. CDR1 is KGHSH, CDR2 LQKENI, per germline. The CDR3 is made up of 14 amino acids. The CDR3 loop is CASSPGQKNQPQHF. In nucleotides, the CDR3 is TGTGCCAGCTCACCAGGTCAAAAAAATCAGCCCCAGCATTTT. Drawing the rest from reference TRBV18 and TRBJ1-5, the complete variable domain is NAGVMQNPRHLVRRRGQEARLRCSPMKGHSHVYWYRQLPEEGLKFMVYLQKENIIDESGMPKERFSAEFPKEGPSILRIQQVVRGDSAAYFCASSPGQKNQPQHFGDGTRLSIL.

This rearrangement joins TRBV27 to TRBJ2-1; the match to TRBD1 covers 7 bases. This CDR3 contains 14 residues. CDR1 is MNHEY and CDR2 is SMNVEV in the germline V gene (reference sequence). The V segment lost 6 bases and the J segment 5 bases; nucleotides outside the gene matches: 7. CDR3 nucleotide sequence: TGTGCCAGCAGCTCCGGGACAGAAAACAATGAGCAGTTCTTC. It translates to CASSSGTENNEQFF.

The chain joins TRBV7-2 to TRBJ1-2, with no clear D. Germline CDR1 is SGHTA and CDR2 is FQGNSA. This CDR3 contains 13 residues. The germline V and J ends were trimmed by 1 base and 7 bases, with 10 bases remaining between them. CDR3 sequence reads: CASSLGEGGGYTF. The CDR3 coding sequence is TGTGCCAGCAGCTTAGGGGAGGGTGGTGGCTACACCTTC.

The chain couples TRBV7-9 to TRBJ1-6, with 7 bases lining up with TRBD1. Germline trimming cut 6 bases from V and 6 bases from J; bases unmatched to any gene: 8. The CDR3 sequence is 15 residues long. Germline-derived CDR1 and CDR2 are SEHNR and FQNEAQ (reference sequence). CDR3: CASRSPGQINSPLHF. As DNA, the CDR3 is TGTGCCAGCAGGTCACCGGGACAGATTAATTCACCCCTCCACTTT. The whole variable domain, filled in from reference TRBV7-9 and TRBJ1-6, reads DTGVSQNPRHKITKRGQNVTFRCDPISEHNRLYWYRQTLGQGPEFLTYFQNEAQLEKSRLLSDRFSAERPKGSFSTLEIQRTEQGDSAMYLCASRSPGQINSPLHFGNGTRLTVT.

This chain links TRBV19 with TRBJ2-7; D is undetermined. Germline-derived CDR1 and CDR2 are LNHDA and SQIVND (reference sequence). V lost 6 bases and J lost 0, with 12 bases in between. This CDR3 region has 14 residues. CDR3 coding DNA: TGTGCCAGTAGGGTGACGAGCTCCTCCTACGAGCAGTACTTC. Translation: CASRVTSSSYEQYF.

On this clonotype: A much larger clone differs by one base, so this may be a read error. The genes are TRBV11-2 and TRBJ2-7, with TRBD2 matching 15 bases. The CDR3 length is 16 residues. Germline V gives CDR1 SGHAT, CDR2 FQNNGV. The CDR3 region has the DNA TGTGCCAGCAGCAGACAGGGACTAGCGGGAGGCTACGAGCAGTGCTTC. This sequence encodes CASSRQGLAGGYEQCF.

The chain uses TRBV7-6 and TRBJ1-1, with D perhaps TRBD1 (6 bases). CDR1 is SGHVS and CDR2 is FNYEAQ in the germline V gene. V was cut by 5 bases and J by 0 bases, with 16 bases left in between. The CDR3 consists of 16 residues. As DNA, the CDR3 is TGTGCCAGCAGCCGGGGGGGGGCCCTCATGAACACTGAAGCTTTCTTT. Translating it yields CASSRGGALMNTEAFF.

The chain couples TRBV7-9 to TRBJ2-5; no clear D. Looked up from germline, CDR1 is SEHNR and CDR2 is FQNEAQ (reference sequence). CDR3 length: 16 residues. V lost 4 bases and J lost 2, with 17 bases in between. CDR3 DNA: TGTGCCAGCAGCTCTTACCTAGGGCTTCCACAAGAGACCCAGTACTTC. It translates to CASSSYLGLPQETQYF. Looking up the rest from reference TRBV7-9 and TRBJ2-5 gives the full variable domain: DTGVSQNPRHKITKRGQNVTFRCDPISEHNRLYWYRQTLGQGPEFLTYFQNEAQLEKSRLLSDRFSAERPKGSFSTLEIQRTEQGDSAMYLCASSSYLGLPQETQYFGPGTRLLVL.

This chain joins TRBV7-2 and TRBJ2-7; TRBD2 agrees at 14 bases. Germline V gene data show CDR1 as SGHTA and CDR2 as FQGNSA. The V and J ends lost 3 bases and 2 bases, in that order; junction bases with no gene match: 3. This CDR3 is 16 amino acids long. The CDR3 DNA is TGTGCCAGCAGCTTGCCGGGACTAGCGGGGGCCTACGAGCAGTACGTC. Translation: CASSLPGLAGAYEQYV.

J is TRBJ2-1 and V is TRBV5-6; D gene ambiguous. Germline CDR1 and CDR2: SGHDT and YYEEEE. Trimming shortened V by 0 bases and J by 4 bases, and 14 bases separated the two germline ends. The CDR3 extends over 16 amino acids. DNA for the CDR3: TGTGCCAGCAGCTTGGTTGTGCGATTGGGGTACAATGAGCAGTTCTTC. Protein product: CASSLVVRLGYNEQFF.

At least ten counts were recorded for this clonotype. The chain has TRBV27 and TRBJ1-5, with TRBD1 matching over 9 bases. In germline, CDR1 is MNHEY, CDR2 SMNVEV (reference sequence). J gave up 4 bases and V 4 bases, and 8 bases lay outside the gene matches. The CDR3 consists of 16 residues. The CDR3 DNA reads TGTGCCAGCAGTTCCGACACAGGGGGCAGAAATCAGCCCCAGCATTTT. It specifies CASSSDTGGRNQPQHF.

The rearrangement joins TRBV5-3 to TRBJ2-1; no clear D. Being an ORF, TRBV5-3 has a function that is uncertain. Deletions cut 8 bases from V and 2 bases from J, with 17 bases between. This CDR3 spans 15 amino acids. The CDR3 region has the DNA TGTGCCAGCAGCCCCCCAGAGCGTCCCTACAATGAGCAGTTCTTC. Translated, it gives CASSPPERPYNEQFF.

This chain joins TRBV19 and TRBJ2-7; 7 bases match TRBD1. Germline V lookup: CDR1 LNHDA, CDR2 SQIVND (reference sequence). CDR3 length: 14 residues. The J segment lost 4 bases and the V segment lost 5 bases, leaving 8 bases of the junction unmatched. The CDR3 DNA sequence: TGTGCCAGTAGTGTAAGAAGACAGGGTTACGAGCAGTACTTC. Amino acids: CASSVRRQGYEQYF.

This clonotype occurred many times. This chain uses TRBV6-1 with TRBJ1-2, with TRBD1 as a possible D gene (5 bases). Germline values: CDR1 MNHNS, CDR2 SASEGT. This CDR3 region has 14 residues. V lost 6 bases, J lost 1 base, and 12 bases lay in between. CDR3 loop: CASSARTLNYGYTF. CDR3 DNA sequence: TGTGCCAGCAGCGCCCGGACACTTAACTATGGCTACACCTTC.

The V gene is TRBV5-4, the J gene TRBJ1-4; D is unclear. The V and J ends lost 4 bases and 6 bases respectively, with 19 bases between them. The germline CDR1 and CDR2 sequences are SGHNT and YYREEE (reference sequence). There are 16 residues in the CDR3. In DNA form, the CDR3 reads TGTGCCAGCAGCCGATTACACAGCGGCCAGGATGAAAAACTGTTTTTT. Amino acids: CASSRLHSGQDEKLFF.

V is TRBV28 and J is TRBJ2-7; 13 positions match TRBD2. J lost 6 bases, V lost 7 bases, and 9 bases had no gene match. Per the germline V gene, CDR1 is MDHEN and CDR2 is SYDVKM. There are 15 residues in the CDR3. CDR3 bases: TGTGCCAGCACCGCCGGACTAGCGGGAGCGGGCGAGCAGTACTTC. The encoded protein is CASTAGLAGAGEQYF.

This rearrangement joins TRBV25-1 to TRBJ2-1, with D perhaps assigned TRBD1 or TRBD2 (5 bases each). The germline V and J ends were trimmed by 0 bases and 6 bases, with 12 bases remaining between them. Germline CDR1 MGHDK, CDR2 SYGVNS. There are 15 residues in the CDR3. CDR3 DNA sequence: TGTGCCAGCAGTGAATACGTGGGACGATTCAATGAGCAGTTCTTC. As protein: CASSEYVGRFNEQFF.

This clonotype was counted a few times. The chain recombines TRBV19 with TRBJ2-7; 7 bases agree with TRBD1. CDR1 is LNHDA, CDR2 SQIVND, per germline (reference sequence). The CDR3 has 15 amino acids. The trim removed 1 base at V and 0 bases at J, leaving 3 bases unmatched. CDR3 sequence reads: CASSIGTGNSYEQYF. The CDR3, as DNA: TGTGCCAGTAGTATAGGGACAGGAAACTCCTACGAGCAGTACTTC.